This T cell receptor (beta chain) was sequenced for a study of T cell responses to AZD1222 COVID-19 vaccine. Second-dose schedules of about 4 or about 12 weeks were combined. The data were produced by immunoSEQ multiplex PCR, yet TCRdb's version contains in-frame clones alone and is incomplete. The data show approximately 130,000 clones, with 88% seen just once and 5% to 7% held by the top ten. The CDR3 covers 13 residues. V was shortened by 2 bases and J by 7 bases, with 11 bases between the two germline ends. Germline V gene sequence: CDR1 MDHEN, CDR2 SYDVKM. On this clone: Antigen specificity is unknown.

Overall study findings and caveats: Vaccine-related CD4 TCRs covered spike, predominating at 160-218 and 743-854.

Here the sequenced sample was peripheral blood, taken 28 days after the second AZD1222 dose. The TCR originated in an adult who received the AZD1222 COVID-19 vaccine. This chain joins TRBV28 and TRBJ1-2; D unresolved. The CDR3 protein is CASSLTGRGGYTF. The CDR3, as DNA: TGTGCCAGCAGTTTAACTGGACGGGGTGGCTACACCTTC.